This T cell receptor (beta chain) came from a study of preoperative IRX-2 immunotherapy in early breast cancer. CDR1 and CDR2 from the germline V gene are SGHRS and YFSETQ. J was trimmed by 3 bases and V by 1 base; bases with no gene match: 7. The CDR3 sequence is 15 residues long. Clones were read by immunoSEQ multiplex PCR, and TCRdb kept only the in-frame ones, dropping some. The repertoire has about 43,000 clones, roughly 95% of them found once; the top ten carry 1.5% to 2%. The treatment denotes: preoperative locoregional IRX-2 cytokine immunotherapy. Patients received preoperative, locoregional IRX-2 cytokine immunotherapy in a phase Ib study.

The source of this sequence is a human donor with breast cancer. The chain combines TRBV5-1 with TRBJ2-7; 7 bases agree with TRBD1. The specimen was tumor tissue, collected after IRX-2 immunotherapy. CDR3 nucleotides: TGCGCCAGCAGCTTGATACCGGGACAGAACTACGAGCAGTACTTC. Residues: CASSLIPGQNYEQYF.